This TCR beta chain was captured in a study of shared clonotypes between healthy human individuals. Clones were read by immunoSEQ multiplex PCR, and TCRdb kept only the in-frame ones, dropping some. The sample includes hundreds of thousands of clones, 95% to 98% of them seen just once. Unmatched junction bases numbered 7, after V lost 5 bases and J lost 4 bases. Germline CDR1 SEHNR, CDR2 FQNEAQ (reference sequence). CDR3 size: 15 residues. The V gene is TRBV7-9, the J gene TRBJ1-2, with 10 bases lining up with TRBD1. The sample was naive CD4+ T cells sorted from blood. Subset given: CD45RA+ positively selected. This receptor was obtained from a woman aged 25 to 39 in good health. The DNA of the CDR3 is TGTGCCAGCAGCCGACAGGGGGCCCTGGGCTATGGCTACACCTTC. Residues: CASSRQGALGYGYTF.